The 24 T cell receptor beta chains presented below share a single source sample, sequenced in a study of regulatory T cells in long-lasting Graves disease. Time point defined: newly diagnosed GD, antithyroid drugs for less than 3 months. The TCR library was prepared using RNA isolated from PBMCs. TCR beta libraries were built with iRepertoire HTBI primers and Arm-PCR of CDR3 regions. MiXCR was run by TCRdb on the multiplex PCR reads, yielding one entry per CDR3 protein. Of around 450,000 distinct CDR3 sequences in the sample, over 12% are singletons; the top ten hold over 7.5%. The data were also submitted as part of a second study, on T cells in Graves' hyperthyroidism and ophthalmopathy.

The sequencing here drew on peripheral blood mononuclear cells (PBMCs), taken at new diagnosis, from a patient treated with antithyroid drugs. The receptors originated from a woman in her thirties or forties with Graves disease.

With respect to this clonotype: It may be a read error: a sequence one base away is much more abundant. J is TRBJ2-7 and V is TRBV2; a possible D gene is TRBD2 (5 bases). The CDR3 covers 13 residues. Germline assignment: CDR1 SNHLY and CDR2 FYNNEI. DNA of the CDR3: TGTGCCAGCAGTGATCGCGGGTCGTACGAGCGGTACTTC. Translation: CASSDRGSYERYF.

This clonotype was seen repeatedly, ten times or more. The chain uses TRBV20-1 and TRBJ2-7; the match to TRBD2 covers 9 bases. The CDR3 is made up of 13 amino acids. Per the germline V gene, CDR1 is DFQATT and CDR2 is SNEGSKA (reference sequence). Trimming at V came to 1 base and at J to 6 bases, leaving 4 bases not matched to a gene. The CDR3 bases are TGCAGTGCTAGAGTAGGCGGGAGGGTCGAGCAGTACTTC. Protein sequence: CSARVGGRVEQYF.

This clonotype was seen many times. The J gene is TRBJ2-3, the V gene TRBV19; D is ambiguous. The CDR3 loop spans 13 amino acids. Trimming stripped 1 base from V and 3 bases from J, with 5 bases between. Germline V CDR1 and CDR2: LNHDA, SQIVND (reference sequence). In DNA form, the CDR3 reads TGTGCCAGTAGTATAGCGCAGACAGATACGCAGTATTTT. Translation gives CASSIAQTDTQYF.

The table lists this clonotype with many counts. The chain joins TRBV3-1 to TRBJ2-5, with a weak D call TRBD2 (5 bases). The CDR3 runs to 13 residues. The germline CDR1 and CDR2 sequences are LGHDT and YNNKEL (reference sequence). The V gene lost 4 bases and the J gene lost 2 bases, with 8 bases spanning the gap. In DNA, the CDR3 is TGTGCCAGCAGCCTCCGGGGACAAGAGACCCAGTACTTC. As protein: CASSLRGQETQYF.

This clonotype was seen ten or more times. This rearrangement joins TRBV11-3 to TRBJ1-1; D gene uncertain. From germline, CDR1 is SGHNT and CDR2 YENEEA. The CDR3 has 15 amino acids. V gave up 1 base and J gave up 4 bases, with 13 bases separating them. The CDR3 DNA reads TGTGCCAGCAGCTTAGCTTCGAGGTTTGCCACTGAAGCTTTCTTT. Protein sequence: CASSLASRFATEAFF. Complete variable domain (other parts from reference TRBV11-3 and TRBJ1-1): EAGVVQSPRYKIIEKKQPVAFWCNPISGHNTLYWYLQNLGQGPELLIRYENEEAVDDSQLPKDRFSAERLKGVDSTLKIQPAELGDSAVYLCASSLASRFATEAFFGQGTRLTVV.

This clonotype was seen at least ten times. The V gene is TRBV12-3 or TRBV12-4, the J gene TRBJ2-3; 8 bases align to TRBD2. CDR3 size: 16 residues. V lost 7 bases to trimming and J lost 6 bases; unmatched junction nucleotides: 15. The CDR3 nucleotides are TGTGCCAGCATCCCCGCACTCGGGGGGGCCCGGGATACGCAGTATTTT. As protein: CASIPALGGARDTQYF.

Ten or more counts support this clonotype. V usage is TRBV24-1 and J usage is TRBJ2-3, with 12 bases identical to TRBD2. The germline V gene encodes CDR1 KGHDR and CDR2 SFDVKD. The CDR3 sequence is 17 residues long. Germline trimming cut 4 bases from V and 3 bases from J; bases unmatched to any gene: 7. CDR3 protein: CATSEVSGTSGTDTQYF. DNA for the CDR3: TGTGCCACCAGTGAAGTATCCGGGACTAGCGGGACAGATACGCAGTATTTT.

This clonotype was seen repeatedly, ten times or more. This rearrangement joins TRBV7-9 to TRBJ2-3, with 12 bases that match TRBD2. V lost 4 bases and J lost 4; bases outside the gene matches: 6. CDR3 length: 16 residues. Germline assignment: CDR1 SEHNR and CDR2 FQNEAQ (reference sequence). CDR3 sequence (DNA): TGTGCCAGCAGCTCGGGACTAGCGGGTGTATCAGATACGCAGTATTTT. It yields the protein CASSSGLAGVSDTQYF. Based on the CDR3 plus reference TRBV7-9 and TRBJ2-3, the full variable domain is DTGVSQNPRHKITKRGQNVTFRCDPISEHNRLYWYRQTLGQGPEFLTYFQNEAQLEKSRLLSDRFSAERPKGSFSTLEIQRTEQGDSAMYLCASSSGLAGVSDTQYFGPGTRLTVL.

This clonotype showed up many times. The chain employs TRBV12-3 or TRBV12-4 and TRBJ2-3; D is perhaps TRBD1 (5 bases). This CDR3 is 12 amino acids long. The ends were cut back, 4 bases at V and 5 bases at J, with 7 bases in the middle. CDR3 in amino acids: CASSSREDTQYF. The CDR3 DNA is TGTGCCAGCAGTTCCAGGGAAGATACGCAGTATTTT.

This clonotype has ten or more counts. The V gene is TRBV18, the J gene TRBJ2-7; the D is unclear. Trimming took off 3 bases at V and 4 bases at J, with 13 bases between the two ends. This CDR3 is 14 amino acids long. The germline V gene has CDR1 KGHSH and CDR2 LQKENI. The CDR3 nucleotides read TGTGCCAGCTCACCTGGTAGGGTCGAATACGAGCAGTACTTC. Its protein is CASSPGRVEYEQYF.

This clonotype was recorded many times. The chain joins TRBV6-1 to TRBJ1-1, with D possibly being TRBD1 (6 bases). Trimming pared 7 bases from V and 10 bases from J, leaving 28 bases between. Germline V CDR1 and CDR2: MNHNS, SASEGT. This CDR3 is built from 16 residues. The CDR3 reads CASMEDSQGSPFGAFF. Written as DNA, the CDR3 is TGTGCCAGCATGGAAGATTCCCAGGGGTCCCCATTCGGAGCTTTCTTT.

In regard to this clonotype: Mismatch with germline at one junction end may stem from a read error. J is TRBJ1-6 and V is TRBV4-1; D gene uncertain. Per the germline V gene, CDR1 is MGHRA and CDR2 is YSYEKL. The CDR3 runs 15 residues. CDR3 loop: CARSQHASSNSPLHF. The CDR3 DNA reads as TGCGCCAGAAGCCAACATGCGAGCAGTAATTCACCCCTCCACTTT.

Only a few counts were recorded for this clonotype. The V and J genes are TRBV5-1 and TRBJ2-3, with 13 bases fitting TRBD2. CDR3 length equals 17 residues. With 3 bases clipped from V and 1 base from J, the junction kept 5 bases outside the gene matches. Germline V gene sequence: CDR1 SGHRS, CDR2 YFSETQ. CDR3 sequence (DNA): TGCGCCAGCAGCTCGGGACTAGCGGGAAGCGGCACAGATACGCAGTATTTT. Residues: CASSSGLAGSGTDTQYF.

Many counts were recorded for this clonotype. The chain uses TRBV12-3 or TRBV12-4 and TRBJ2-1; D possibly corresponds to TRBD2 (5 bases). This CDR3 has 18 amino acids. Deletions cut 4 bases from V and 5 bases from J, with 24 bases between. The CDR3 loop is CASSSSPHLASQNNEQFF. The CDR3 bases are TGTGCCAGCAGTTCCTCTCCCCACCTAGCTTCCCAAAACAATGAGCAGTTCTTC.

This clonotype was seen a handful of times. The chain recombines TRBV20-1 with TRBJ2-7; possible D gene TRBD1, 8 bases. V dropped 4 bases and J dropped 4 bases, with 14 bases sitting between them. This CDR3 comprises 13 residues. Germline-derived CDR1 and CDR2 are DFQATT and SNEGSKA (reference sequence). The CDR3 region has the DNA TGCAGTGCTAAAGGACAGGGAGGGTACGAGCAGTACTTC. As protein: CSAKGQGGYEQYF.

This clonotype was counted at least ten times. The chain joins TRBV11-3 to TRBJ2-2, with TRBD2 identical over 9 bases. The CDR3 contains 19 residues. CDR1 is SGHNT and CDR2 is YENEEA in the germline V gene. V shed 1 base, J shed 0 bases, and the junction held 9 bases outside the gene matches. The CDR3: CASSLVSAGGHANTGELFF. DNA for the CDR3: TGTGCCAGCAGCTTAGTATCGGCGGGAGGGCACGCGAACACCGGGGAGCTGTTTTTT.

At least ten counts were recorded for this clonotype. The chain links TRBV28 to TRBJ1-2; weak D call: TRBD1 (5 bases). CDR1 and CDR2 from the germline V gene are MDHEN and SYDVKM. V lost 6 bases and J lost 5, with 19 bases in between. This CDR3 is 15 amino acids long. CDR3 region: CASRGQLGWGYGYTF. Written as DNA, the CDR3 is TGTGCCAGCAGAGGCCAGCTGGGTTGGGGGTATGGCTACACCTTC.

This clonotype turned up a few times. The chain has TRBV4-1 and TRBJ1-2; D possibly corresponds to TRBD1 (6 bases). CDR1 is MGHRA, CDR2 YSYEKL, per germline. The CDR3 has 15 residues. With 4 bases removed from V and 3 bases from J, the gap between germline ends came to 15 bases. The CDR3 DNA sequence: TGCGCCAGCAGCCTTTCAGGGGAGGTCGACTATGGCTACACCTTC. Its protein is CASSLSGEVDYGYTF.

CDR3 sequence: CASSMPGLAGVYEQYF. DNA of the CDR3: TGTGCCAGTAGTATGCCGGGACTAGCGGGAGTTTACGAGCAGTACTTC. This chain links TRBV19 with TRBJ2-7, with 14 bases aligning to TRBD2. This CDR3 is 16 amino acids long. Germline trimming cut 3 bases from V and 4 bases from J; bases unmatched to any gene: 5. Looked up from germline, CDR1 is LNHDA and CDR2 is SQIVND (reference sequence). The whole variable domain, filled in from reference TRBV19 and TRBJ2-7, reads DGGITQSPKYLFRKEGQNVTLSCEQNLNHDAMYWYRQDPGQGLRLIYYSQIVNDFQKGDIAEGYSVSREKKESFPLTVTSAQKNPTAFYLCASSMPGLAGVYEQYFGPGTRLTVT.

J is TRBJ2-5 and V is TRBV18; 7 bases match TRBD1. Germline-derived CDR1 and CDR2 are KGHSH and LQKENI. This CDR3 is 16 amino acids long. J lost 5 bases, V lost 3 bases, and 12 bases had no gene match. In nucleotides, the CDR3 is TGTGCCAGCTCACCTCTAGGCACAGGGGTTGCGGAGACCCAGTACTTC. It yields the protein CASSPLGTGVAETQYF. Together with reference TRBV18 and TRBJ2-5, the CDR3 gives the full variable domain: NAGVMQNPRHLVRRRGQEARLRCSPMKGHSHVYWYRQLPEEGLKFMVYLQKENIIDESGMPKERFSAEFPKEGPSILRIQQVVRGDSAAYFCASSPLGTGVAETQYFGPGTRLLVL.

This clonotype showed up many times. This rearrangement joins TRBV11-2 to TRBJ2-7; unclear D gene. Looked up from germline, CDR1 is SGHAT and CDR2 is FQNNGV. The CDR3 covers 15 residues. V was trimmed by 5 bases and J by 0 bases, leaving 14 bases between them. Here the CDR3 reads CASSARVSASYEQYF. Written as DNA, the CDR3 is TGTGCCAGCAGCGCTAGGGTCTCGGCCTCCTACGAGCAGTACTTC.

This clonotype was seen at least ten times. The genes are TRBV15 and TRBJ2-1; 12 nucleotides line up with TRBD2. This CDR3 comprises 17 residues. Germline V gene data show CDR1 as LNHNV and CDR2 as YYDKDF (reference sequence). The V segment lost 4 bases and the J segment 6 bases; nucleotides outside the gene matches: 10. The CDR3 DNA is TGTGCCACCAGCACCGGACTCGGACTAGCGGGAATCAATGAGCAGTTCTTC. As protein: CATSTGLGLAGINEQFF.

This clonotype has a handful of counts. The chain couples TRBV28 to TRBJ1-2, with TRBD1 as a possible D gene (6 bases). This CDR3 comprises 15 residues. Germline loops: CDR1 MDHEN, CDR2 SYDVKM. Trimming took 5 bases from V and 2 from J, leaving 15 bases between them. CDR3 region: CASSTYRTANYGYTF. The DNA for the CDR3 is TGTGCCAGCAGTACCTATAGGACAGCAAACTATGGCTACACCTTC.

This clonotype was seen repeatedly, ten times or more. The V and J genes are TRBV20-1 and TRBJ2-2, with D possibly matching TRBD2 (5 bases). V shed 6 bases and J shed 1 base, with 12 bases lying between them. CDR3 size: 14 residues. CDR1 is DFQATT, CDR2 SNEGSKA, per germline (reference sequence). The CDR3 bases are TGCAGTGCGCAGTCACGGGGGAACACCGGGGAGCTGTTTTTT. Its protein is CSAQSRGNTGELFF.